The T cell receptor (beta chain) under discussion was sequenced for a study of shared clonotypes between healthy human individuals. The authors loaded about 200 ng DNA, 28,000 or so T cell genomes, into sorted-subset replicate PCRs. Profiling relied on immunoSEQ multiplex PCR, and the TCRdb table lists in-frame clones only, not all of them. The sample consists of more than 2,000,000 clones, roughly nine tenths of them appearing once. About this clone: Its antigen is not identified. Within the sample, other DNA sequences also encode this same CDR3.

Notes on the study in general: In contrast to clonotypes shared by all four donors, non-shared clonotypes had lower generation probabilities. Compared with memory subsets, naive subsets generally had larger estimated richness.

Trimming shortened V by 0 bases and J by 0 bases, and 5 bases separated the two germline ends. This CDR3 comprises 15 residues. Looked up from germline, CDR1 is LGHNA and CDR2 is YSLEER. The chain joins TRBV4-3 to TRBJ1-4; the D is unclear. The receptor was derived from a man younger than 30 in good health. Sequencing was carried out using naive CD4+ T cells sorted from blood. Subset here: CD45RA+ positively selected. The CDR3 bases are TGCGCCAGCAGCCAAGATGGGTCAACTAATGAAAAACTGTTTTTT. Its protein product is CASSQDGSTNEKLFF.